This TCR beta chain was retrieved from a study of blood T cell repertoires in COVID-19 (dated by TCRdb to 2020 to 2022). Turning to the overall study: Samples covering the acute and convalescent phases of COVID-19 were provided by collaborators in the United States, Italy and Spain. The material from the prospective study consisted of cDNA or gDNA derived from T cells, B-cell-depleted T cells, or PBMCs. Subjects who had been exposed to COVID-19, were actively infected with it, or had recovered from it provided the deeply sampled blood TCRbeta repertoires that made up the dataset. A freely available public database, intended as a resource for researchers studying the immune response to SARS-CoV-2, is where the repertoires were released. The samples were drawn from two sources: the first 160 participants of the ongoing ImmuneRACE study, and 1,200 or so subjects contributed by 6 global collaborators. The sample metadata nearly always contained a de-identified subject ID, COVID-19 status, age in years and sex. Where available, HLA class I and class II types were taken from metadata supplied by the sample provider and were not determined by assay-based typing. Beyond this particular receptor, the publication reports: Clinical and demographic metadata were provided uncurated, with the amount varying by source and participant.

A remark on this clone: It has no known antigen specificity. No much larger clone exists at a distance of one base, and base qualities are not known.

TCRbeta CDR3 regions were amplified from genomic DNA by means of the immunoSEQ Assay, a bias-controlled multiplex PCR. The study's own analysis went as follows. The number of nucleated cells in each sample was estimated from the amplification of reference gene primers within the assay. To quantify the absolute abundance of each unique TCRbeta CDR3 rearrangement, sequence reads were collapsed and filtered. For each sample, productive Simpson clonality was calculated by taking the square root of Simpson's diversity index across productive rearrangements. TCRdb provides this immuneACCESS table in a form limited to in-frame rearrangements. Some clones are lacking; in checked studies, under half of them reflect an unresolved V gene, and why the rest are absent is not known. D and trimming were read from the DNA, whereas the V and J calls and clone size are those reported in that table. The sample has about 250,000 clones on record, about nine tenths of them singletons. Of the sample, around 6.3% falls within the top ten clones.

In Seattle, one collaborating source enrolled patients while the infection was active and tracked those patients longitudinally over the course of disease. Collaborating institutions collected whole blood in K2EDTA tubes following their own protocols. Collaborator samples were shipped for TCRbeta analysis as frozen whole blood, isolated PBMCs, or DNA extracted from either sample type. The specimen sequenced was peripheral blood. The clonotype was recovered from a woman aged 25 to 45 with COVID-19, enrolled during active disease.

The encoded CDR3 is CASRVGGSGNTIYF. At the DNA level, the sequence is TGTGCCAGCAGAGTAGGGGGCTCTGGAAACACCATATATTTT. The chain is made from TRBV6-5 and TRBJ1-3, with TRBD1 as a weak D call on 6 bases. The CDR3 numbers 14 residues from cysteine through phenylalanine. Solely the CDR3 DNA is kept, with 42 bases framed from the first base. Relative to germline, V is 6 bases shorter and J is 0 bases shorter, with 9 bases between their ends. The germline V gene sets CDR1 to MNHEY and CDR2 to SVGAGI.